This paragraph covers one T cell receptor (beta chain) sequence. Antigen specificity is unknown. The data belong to a study of CD8+CD57+ T cells in acquired aplastic anemia. An expansion of CD8+CD57+ cells by flow cytometry had been shown in patients chosen for sequencing. The V gene lost 9 bases and the J gene lost 2 bases, with 8 bases spanning the gap. Germline V gives CDR1 SEHNR, CDR2 FQNEAQ (reference sequence). The CDR3 runs 11 residues. The study, taken as a whole, reports: Patients had approximately 30 CD8+ CDR3 sequences in common with controls (the shared set).

The template used for profiling TCR beta VDJ and CDR3 was genomic DNA. One entry per CDR3 protein, called by TCRdb with MiXCR from the reads. The sample consists of about 160,000 distinct CDR3 sequences, about 48% of them appearing once. The J gene is TRBJ2-7, the V gene TRBV7-9; D is unresolved. The source of this sequence is a human donor with aplastic anemia. Sample: sorted CD4+, CD8+, or CD8+CD57+ T cells (not recorded which) from PBMCs. CDR3 DNA: TGTGCCAGTCAAACAACCTACGAGCAGTACTTC. Translating it yields CASQTTYEQYF.